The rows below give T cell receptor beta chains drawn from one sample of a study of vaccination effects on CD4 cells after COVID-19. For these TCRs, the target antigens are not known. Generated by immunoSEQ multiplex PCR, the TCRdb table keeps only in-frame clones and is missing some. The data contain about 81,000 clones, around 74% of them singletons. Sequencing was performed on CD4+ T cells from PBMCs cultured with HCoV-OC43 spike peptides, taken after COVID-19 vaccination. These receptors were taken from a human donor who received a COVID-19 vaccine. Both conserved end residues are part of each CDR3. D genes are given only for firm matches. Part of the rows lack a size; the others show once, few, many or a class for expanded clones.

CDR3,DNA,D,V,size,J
CASSPRDRNPDTQYF,TGTGCCAGCAGTCCCCGGGACAGAAACCCAGATACGCAGTATTTT,TRBD1,TRBV28,-,TRBJ2-3
CASSPVLRWEGGYTF,TGTGCCAGCTCACCGGTGTTGAGGTGGGAAGGGGGCTACACCTTC,-,TRBV18,-,TRBJ1-2
CASSLLAGATDTQYF,TGCGCCAGCAGCTTGCTAGCGGGGGCGACAGATACGCAGTATTTT,TRBD2,TRBV5-1,-,TRBJ2-3
CASSLDSVIEEAFF,TGCGCCAGCAGCTTGGACAGTGTAATTGAGGAGGCTTTCTTT,-,TRBV5-1,-,TRBJ1-1
CSVGGGQVNGYTF,TGCAGCGTTGGGGGCGGCCAAGTCAACGGCTACACCTTC,-,TRBV29-1,-,TRBJ1-2
CASSPTTVAGNTEAFF,TGTGCCAGCTCACCCACTACCGTGGCTGGGAACACTGAAGCTTTCTTT,-,TRBV18,-,TRBJ1-1
CAWSKLQGGGATQYF,TGTGCCTGGAGTAAACTACAGGGAGGTGGGGCGACCCAGTACTTC,-,TRBV30,-,TRBJ2-5
CASREWDVGNTIYF,TGTGCCAGCAGAGAATGGGACGTCGGAAACACCATATATTTT,-,TRBV2,few,TRBJ1-3
CASGLVLSPLHF,TGTGCTAGTGGTTTGGTACTCTCACCCCTCCACTTT,-,TRBV12-5,-,TRBJ1-6
CAIRGTVTDTQYF,TGTGCCATCAGAGGGACAGTTACAGATACGCAGTATTTT,TRBD1,TRBV10-3,few,TRBJ2-3
CASSYGTGENYGYTF,TGCGCCAGCAGCTACGGGACAGGAGAAAACTATGGCTACACCTTC,TRBD1,TRBV5-1,-,TRBJ1-2
CASSSGGADTQYF,TGTGCCAGCAGCTCCGGCGGTGCGGATACGCAGTATTTT,-,TRBV11-3,-,TRBJ2-3
CASSRSWRRTDTQYF,TGTGCCAGCAGCCGGTCGTGGAGGCGCACAGATACGCAGTATTTT,-,TRBV7-2,-,TRBJ2-3
CASSLKYQPQHF,TGTGCCAGCAGTTTAAAGTATCAGCCCCAGCATTTT,-,TRBV12-3/TRBV12-4,-,TRBJ1-5
CASSIVGTGSEKLFF,TGTGCCAGTAGTATAGTGGGGACAGGGAGCGAAAAACTGTTTTTT,TRBD1,TRBV19,-,TRBJ1-4
CASSYSTYQNEKLFF,TGTGCCAGCAGTTACTCGACATACCAGAATGAAAAACTGTTTTTT,-,TRBV6-5,-,TRBJ1-4
CASSQETGRLEAFF,TGCGCCAGCAGCCAAGAGACAGGCAGGCTTGAAGCTTTCTTT,-,TRBV4-3,-,TRBJ1-1
CASSLVAAGGGLSSPLHF,TGTGCCAGCAGCTTAGTGGCTGCAGGGGGGGGCTTATCTTCACCCCTCCACTTT,TRBD1,TRBV11-2,once,TRBJ1-6
CASSYGVWTDNQPQHF,TGTGCCAGCAGTTACGGTGTGTGGACAGACAATCAGCCCCAGCATTTT,-,TRBV6-5,-,TRBJ1-5
CASRTASGNTIYF,TGTGCCAGTCGGACAGCCTCTGGAAACACCATATATTTT,-,TRBV6-5,-,TRBJ1-3
CATSAGIGETQYF,TGTGCCACCAGTGCAGGCATTGGAGAGACCCAGTACTTC,-,TRBV24-1,-,TRBJ2-5
CASSPGTDRSEAFF,TGTGCCAGCTCGCCCGGGACAGACAGGAGCGAAGCTTTCTTT,TRBD1,TRBV18,once,TRBJ1-1
CASSLGLVGGQETQYF,TGTGCCAGCAGCTTGGGTCTGGTCGGGGGTCAAGAGACCCAGTACTTC,-,TRBV7-2,-,TRBJ2-5
CASSFGRDNEQFF,TGTGCCAGCAGCTTCGGGAGGGACAATGAGCAGTTCTTC,TRBD2,TRBV5-8,few,TRBJ2-1
CASSLALAGGRIGTDTQYF,TGCGCCAGCAGCTTGGCTTTAGCGGGGGGACGAATTGGCACAGATACGCAGTATTTT,TRBD2,TRBV5-1,-,TRBJ2-3
CASSIGPLGSGANVLTF,TGTGCCAGTAGTATAGGCCCCCTGGGCTCTGGGGCCAACGTCCTGACTTTC,-,TRBV19,-,TRBJ2-6
CASSPRGGPGETQYF,TGTGCCAGCTCACCACGGGGGGGCCCGGGAGAGACCCAGTACTTC,-,TRBV18,once,TRBJ2-5
CASSRGQYDTEAFF,TGTGCCAGCTCACGCGGACAGTACGACACTGAAGCTTTCTTT,-,TRBV18,few,TRBJ1-1
CASSLYSTGAKTQYF,TGTGCCAGCAGCTTATATTCGACCGGGGCAAAGACCCAGTACTTC,-,TRBV13,-,TRBJ2-5
CASSPLPRLAGGLGQETQYF,TGTGCCAGCAGCCCACTTCCCCGACTAGCGGGAGGGCTAGGACAAGAGACCCAGTACTTC,TRBD2,TRBV7-3,-,TRBJ2-5
CASSLAWLADTQYF,TGCGCCAGCAGCTTGGCCTGGCTCGCGGATACGCAGTATTTT,-,TRBV5-1,-,TRBJ2-3
CASSFEGLGTEAFF,TGTGCCAGCAGCTTTGAAGGGCTGGGCACTGAAGCTTTCTTT,-,TRBV3-1/TRBV3-2,-,TRBJ1-1
CASSQMGQQGKVFF,TGTGCCAGCAGCCAGATGGGGCAACAAGGGAAGGTGTTCTTC,-,TRBV14,few,TRBJ2-1
CASSQPGLASASTDTQYF,TGTGCCAGCAGCCAACCCGGACTAGCGTCGGCTAGCACAGATACGCAGTATTTT,TRBD2,TRBV14,-,TRBJ2-3
CASSPSADGGANYGYTF,TGTGCCAGCTCCCCTTCAGCGGACGGGGGAGCTAACTATGGCTACACCTTC,-,TRBV18,-,TRBJ1-2
CASSPLVEWNNEQFF,TGTGCCAGCTCACCACTCGTGGAGTGGAACAATGAGCAGTTCTTC,-,TRBV18,-,TRBJ2-1
CASSPWAGGNQETQYF,TGTGCCAGCAGCCCGTGGGCAGGGGGCAACCAAGAGACCCAGTACTTC,TRBD1,TRBV5-6,-,TRBJ2-5
CASSPGTSGGQETQYF,TGCGCCAGCAGCCCGGGGACTAGCGGGGGCCAAGAGACCCAGTACTTC,TRBD2,TRBV5-1,-,TRBJ2-5
CASSRRLGELFF,TGTGCCAGCAGCCGACGGCTCGGGGAGCTGTTTTTT,-,TRBV3-1/TRBV3-2,-,TRBJ2-2
CASSLAEFYWEGHALLGYGYTF,TGCGCCAGCAGCTTGGCCGAGTTTTACTGGGAGGGACATGCACTACTTGGCTATGGCTACACCTTC,-,TRBV5-1,-,TRBJ1-2
CASSGTSGAYNEQFF,TGTGCCAGCAGCGGGACTAGCGGGGCGTACAATGAGCAGTTCTTC,TRBD2,TRBV11-2,-,TRBJ2-1
CASSLVRRADQPQHF,TGTGCCAGCAGCTTAGTGCGCAGGGCGGATCAGCCCCAGCATTTT,-,TRBV7-2,-,TRBJ1-5
CASSAGQGGGQPQHF,TGTGCCAGCAGCGCAGGACAGGGCGGAGGACAGCCCCAGCATTTT,TRBD1,TRBV9,-,TRBJ1-5
CASSVERGTIYF,TGTGCCAGCAGCGTAGAAAGGGGCACCATATATTTT,-,TRBV9,-,TRBJ1-3
CASNDRGLGGYTF,TGTGCCAGTAATGACAGGGGGCTAGGAGGCTACACCTTC,TRBD1,TRBV19,-,TRBJ1-2
CASSPALGVNSPLHF,TGTGCCAGCTCACCGGCCCTAGGGGTGAATTCACCCCTCCACTTT,-,TRBV18,-,TRBJ1-6
CASSGTGRGANYGYTF,TGTGCCAGCAGCGGGACGGGGAGGGGGGCTAACTATGGCTACACCTTC,-,TRBV5-4,-,TRBJ1-2
CASSPLPATYNEQFF,TGTGCCAGCTCACCGCTCCCGGCAACCTACAATGAGCAGTTCTTC,-,TRBV18,few,TRBJ2-1
CASKTLSARTQYF,TGTGCCAGCAAGACCTTATCGGCTCGGACCCAGTACTTC,-,TRBV2,many,TRBJ2-5
CASSPGQGYSPLHF,TGTGCCAGCAGCCCAGGACAGGGATATTCACCCCTCCACTTT,TRBD1,TRBV11-2,-,TRBJ1-6
CASSRNRDRVVGYTF,TGTGCCAGCAGTCGGAATCGTGACAGGGTGGTTGGCTACACCTTC,TRBD1,TRBV6-5,once,TRBJ1-2
CASSTTLSGTGGVVGELFF,TGCGCCAGCAGCACAACCCTGTCCGGGACAGGGGGCGTAGTCGGGGAGCTGTTTTTT,TRBD1,TRBV4-1,-,TRBJ2-2